A selection of T cell receptor beta chains follows, all from one sample in a study of early T cells in non-severe SARS-CoV-2 infection. Via MiXCR, TCRdb re-called the 5' RACE reads, giving one row per CDR3 protein. The sample holds roughly 30,000 distinct CDR3 sequences, approximately 5% seen once. The sample comprised whole blood. The receptors here all came from an adult who was a healthcare worker with PCR-confirmed SARS-CoV-2 infection or an uninfected control (not recorded which). The CDR3 runs from the conserved cysteine through the conserved F or W. The D gene is left open where the match is weak. Some rows mark clone size as missing; the rest say once, few, many or name a class of expanded clone.

d_gene,v_gene,abundance,j_gene,CDR3nt,CDR3aa
.,TRBV11-2,many,TRBJ1-1,TGTGCCAGCAGCCATAGAGGACAGAAACAGACTGAAGCTTTCTTT,CASSHRGQKQTEAFF
TRBD2,TRBV7-2,many,TRBJ2-1,TGTGCCAGCAGCTTAGAGCTAGCGGTGAGGGGTGAGCAGTTCTTC,CASSLELAVRGEQFF
TRBD2,TRBV6-4,many,TRBJ2-1,TGTGCCAGCAGCCAACTAGCGGGGGTTCCCAATGAGCAGTTCTTC,CASSQLAGVPNEQFF
.,TRBV5-1,.,TRBJ2-1,TGCGCCAGCAGCTTGATGGGGCACAATGAGCAGTTCTTC,CASSLMGHNEQFF
.,TRBV7-2,many,TRBJ2-7,TGTGCCAGCAGCTTAGAAGGACAGCTGAGCTCCTACGAGCAGTACTTC,CASSLEGQLSSYEQYF
.,TRBV27,.,TRBJ2-7,TGTGCCAGCAGTCCTTTTCGTACGGGGGCGGGAGATTACGAGCAGTACTTC,CASSPFRTGAGDYEQYF
.,TRBV4-1,many,TRBJ2-6,TGCGCCAGCAGCGGCGACAGGCTCGCGGGCTCTGGGGCCAACGTCCTGACTTTC,CASSGDRLAGSGANVLTF
.,TRBV11-2,many,TRBJ1-6,TGTGCCAGCAGCCCGACGTCCGTCTATAATTCACCCCTCCACTTT,CASSPTSVYNSPLHF
TRBD1,TRBV7-9,many,TRBJ2-7,TGTGCCAGCAGCACAGGACAGGGAATACCCTACGAGCAGTACTTC,CASSTGQGIPYEQYF
TRBD2,TRBV7-2,many,TRBJ2-3,TGTGCCAGCAGCTTGATGTCTAGCGGGGGGTCAGATACGCAGTATTTT,CASSLMSSGGSDTQYF
.,TRBV5-6,.,TRBJ1-6,TGTGCCAGCAGCTTGGCCGGCCGGGGCCATCGTGCTAATTCACCCCTCCACTTT,CASSLAGRGHRANSPLHF
.,TRBV4-1,.,TRBJ2-5,TGCGCCAGCAGCCAAGTCCGGAACAGTATCGAAGAGACCCAGTACTTC,CASSQVRNSIEETQYF
.,TRBV6-6,medium-sized,TRBJ1-5,TGTGCCAGCAGTTACTCGGGGAATCGCAATCAGCCCCAGCATTTT,CASSYSGNRNQPQHF
TRBD1,TRBV6-5,many,TRBJ2-3,TGTGCCAGCAGTCGCACCGGGACAGGGGTGACAAGGGATACGCAGTATTTT,CASSRTGTGVTRDTQYF
.,TRBV27,many,TRBJ1-2,TGTGCCAGCACCGGGGGTGGGGCCGGATCGGGAGGCTACACCTTC,CASTGGGAGSGGYTF
TRBD1,TRBV4-1,many,TRBJ2-1,TGCGCCAGCAGCCACGAAACAGGGGGGAAACACAATGAGCAGTTCTTC,CASSHETGGKHNEQFF
.,TRBV7-2,many,TRBJ2-2,TGTGCCAGCAACCTAGACAGGCCCCCGAACACCGGGGAGCTGTTTTTT,CASNLDRPPNTGELFF
TRBD1,TRBV7-7,many,TRBJ2-1,TGTGCTAGCAGCTTAGGGACAGGGAGTAATGAGCAGTTCTTC,CASSLGTGSNEQFF
.,TRBV6-6,few,TRBJ1-4,TGTGCCAGCAGCATTACTCGATGCAGGGAGAGGGAAAAACTGTTTTTT,CASSITRCREREKLFF
TRBD1,TRBV12-5,many,TRBJ2-2,TGTGCTAGTGGCTCGGACAGGGTCGTCCGCGGGGAGCTGTTTTTT,CASGSDRVVRGELFF
.,TRBV7-2,many,TRBJ1-1,TGTGCCAGCAGCTTGGGGTCCGGACAAATTGAAGCTTTCTTT,CASSLGSGQIEAFF
TRBD2,TRBV20-1,many,TRBJ2-1,TGCAGTGCTAGTGTGGGGGGGTCCTACAATGAGCAGTTCTTC,CSASVGGSYNEQFF
.,TRBV4-3,many,TRBJ2-3,TGCGCCAGCAGCCAAGATGCCACACGCACAGATACGCAGTATTTT,CASSQDATRTDTQYF
.,TRBV6-6,many,TRBJ1-6,TGTGCCAGCAGTCCTCCTTCCACAGGCGGCAGGGGATCACCCCTCCACTTT,CASSPPSTGGRGSPLHF
.,TRBV28,many,TRBJ2-1,TGTGCCAGCAATAACGGGTGGGGGTTCACCGATGAGCAGTTCTTC,CASNNGWGFTDEQFF
TRBD1,TRBV4-1,many,TRBJ2-7,TGCGCCAGCAGCTTTGGACAGGGGAACTACGAGCAGTACTTC,CASSFGQGNYEQYF
.,TRBV9,many,TRBJ2-5,TGTGCCAGCAGTGACGCCCCAGGGCAACAGGCCAGGGGGACCCAGTACTTC,CASSDAPGQQARGTQYF
.,TRBV7-8,many,TRBJ2-3,TGTGCCAGCAGCTTTGATCGGCAGGGATGGGCAGATACGCAGTATTTT,CASSFDRQGWADTQYF
.,TRBV28,few,TRBJ2-7,TGTGCCAGCAGTAGGGATAACGACGAGCAGTACTTC,CASSRDNDEQYF
.,TRBV7-2,many,TRBJ1-2,TGTGCCAGCAGCTTATCCGGTTTCTATGGCTACACCTTC,CASSLSGFYGYTF
TRBD1,TRBV20-1,many,TRBJ2-2,TGCAGTGCTCAGACAGGGGACGTCACCGGGGAGCTGTTTTTT,CSAQTGDVTGELFF
.,TRBV5-5,many,TRBJ2-2,TGTGCCAGCAGCCAGCAGGGAGACGGGGAGCTGTTTTTT,CASSQQGDGELFF
TRBD2,TRBV10-1,few,TRBJ2-1,TGCGCCAGCAGTCCCCCAGGGACTAGCCCTGCGGAGCAGTTCTTC,CASSPPGTSPAEQFF
.,TRBV11-3,many,TRBJ2-5,TGTGCCAGCAGCACTCGGGGGGCCAGCGAGACCCAGTACTTC,CASSTRGASETQYF
TRBD1,TRBV6-1,.,TRBJ2-3,TGTGCCAGCAGTGAAGAGGGGACAGGGGCCGCTTCGGCAGATACGCAGTATTTT,CASSEEGTGAASADTQYF
.,TRBV3-1,many,TRBJ1-1,TGTGCCAGCAGCCAAGTCGGGTCCGATAAGGCGAATGAAGCTTTCTTT,CASSQVGSDKANEAFF
TRBD1,TRBV29-1,many,TRBJ2-5,TGCAGCGTTCAGGGGGTTTCGCAAGAGACCCAGTACTTC,CSVQGVSQETQYF
TRBD1,TRBV7-6,many,TRBJ2-6,TGTGCCAGCAGCCCCGACAGGGCTGGGGCCAACGTCCTGACTTTC,CASSPDRAGANVLTF
.,TRBV7-9,many,TRBJ2-7,TGTGCCAGCACCTCTAGCCGATCCTACGAGCAGTACTTC,CASTSSRSYEQYF
.,TRBV3-1,many,TRBJ2-5,TGTGCCAGCAGCCCAACGACAGTGTCGGAGACCCAGTACTTC,CASSPTTVSETQYF
TRBD1,TRBV28,.,TRBJ2-2,TGTGCCAGCAGTCTCGGGACAGACACCGGGGAGCTGTTTTTT,CASSLGTDTGELFF
TRBD1,TRBV4-1,few,TRBJ1-5,TGCGCCAGCAGCCGGGGACAGGGGGCGGTAAGCAATCAGCCCCAGCATTTT,CASSRGQGAVSNQPQHF
.,TRBV27,many,TRBJ2-1,TGTGCCAGCAGTTCCGGCCCCTATGAGCAGTTCTTC,CASSSGPYEQFF
.,TRBV29-1,many,TRBJ1-1,TGCAGCGTTCACCCTAGGCTCGGACAGATTGAAGCTTTCTTT,CSVHPRLGQIEAFF
TRBD1,TRBV4-2,few,TRBJ1-5,TGTGCCAGCAGCCAAGAGGGACAGGGCGGCAATCAGCCCCAGCATTTT,CASSQEGQGGNQPQHF
.,TRBV11-2,.,TRBJ2-3,TGTGCCAGCAGCCCGCAGGGGTTCACAGATACGCAGTATTTT,CASSPQGFTDTQYF
.,TRBV2,many,TRBJ2-2,TGTGCCAGCTCCCAAGCGACAGGGAGGACCGGGGAGCTGTTTTTT,CASSQATGRTGELFF
.,TRBV5-1,many,TRBJ1-1,TGCGCCAGCAGCTTGGGCCCGGAGGGCGGGTCGGCTGAAGCTTTCTTT,CASSLGPEGGSAEAFF
TRBD2,TRBV7-9,many,TRBJ2-5,TGTGCCAGCAGCTTAGCCCCGGGACTAGAGGAGACCCAGTACTTC,CASSLAPGLEETQYF
TRBD1,TRBV7-2,many,TRBJ2-3,TGTGCCAGCAGCTCCGTCCCCCCGGGACAGGGAACAGATACGCAGTATTTT,CASSSVPPGQGTDTQYF
.,TRBV7-9,many,TRBJ2-1,TGTGCCAGCAGCCAGACCATGGATGAGCAGTTCTTC,CASSQTMDEQFF
TRBD1,TRBV6-5,few,TRBJ2-2,TGTGCCAGCAGTTATTTGTCAGACACCGGGACAGACAACACCGGGGAGCTGTTTTTT,CASSYLSDTGTDNTGELFF
.,TRBV25-1,.,TRBJ2-7,TGTGCCAGCAGTGGAAACTCCTACGAGCAGTACTTC,CASSGNSYEQYF
.,TRBV15,many,TRBJ2-3,TGTGCCACCAGCGGACAGCGGAACACAGATACGCAGTATTTT,CATSGQRNTDTQYF
TRBD1,TRBV12-3/TRBV12-4,many,TRBJ1-1,TGTGCCAGCAGTTTGGGGACAGTCGGGGCTTTCTTT,CASSLGTVGAFF
TRBD1,TRBV29-1,many,TRBJ1-5,TGCAGCGTTGAAGTTACCCCCGGGACAGACTATAGCAATCAGCCCCAGCATTTT,CSVEVTPGTDYSNQPQHF
TRBD1,TRBV20-1,many,TRBJ2-1,TGCAGTGCTTCCGGGACAGGGGGCTACAATGAGCAGTTCTTC,CSASGTGGYNEQFF